These 3 T cell receptor beta chains were all obtained from the same sample, sequenced in a study of T cell clonotyping in hematopoietic cell transplantation. The table came from immunoSEQ multiplex PCR; TCRdb's copy has only in-frame clones and leaves some out. The repertoire holds roughly 30,000 clones, under 90% seen once, with approximately 1.7% in the top ten. Time point noted: recipient sample about 28 days before transplant, after cytoreduction. The sequencing here drew on peripheral blood mononuclear cells, taken before stem cell transplant. The receptors originated from a middle-aged man with acute myeloid leukemia. Some clones in this sample may be carry-over from other donors' samples.

The CDR3 DNA sequence: TGTGCCGTCCGGGACAGGGGCTACGAGCAGTACTTC. This codes for CAVRDRGYEQYF. The V gene is TRBV6-5, the J gene TRBJ2-7; 10 bases are shared with TRBD1. This CDR3 spans 12 amino acids. In germline, CDR1 is MNHEY, CDR2 SVGAGI. J gave up 3 bases and V 11 bases, and 4 bases lay outside the gene matches.

The chain uses TRBV4-1 and TRBJ2-5, with D perhaps matching TRBD1 or TRBD2 (5 bases each). CDR1 MGHRA and CDR2 YSYEKL come from the germline V gene. This CDR3 region has 14 residues. The V end lost 4 bases, the J end lost 3 bases, and 12 bases lay between the germline ends. CDR3 in amino acids: CASSPRDGEETQYF. DNA of the CDR3: TGCGCCAGCAGCCCCCGGGACGGAGAAGAGACCCAGTACTTC.

The rearrangement joins TRBV10-3 to TRBJ2-5, with a possible D match to TRBD1 (6 bases). V lost 2 bases and J 3 bases, leaving 13 bases between the germline ends. Germline values: CDR1 ENHRY, CDR2 SYGVKD. This CDR3 comprises 15 residues. The CDR3 protein is CAISETRQVEETQYF. Written as DNA, the CDR3 is TGTGCCATCAGTGAGACCCGACAGGTGGAAGAGACCCAGTACTTC.